This entry features one T cell receptor (beta chain) sequence. Its antigen is still unknown. One base away there is no much larger clone; base qualities are not given. The library relied on the immunoSEQ multiplex PCR assay. In TCRdb, the immuneACCESS table is reduced to in-frame sequences with V and J assigned. These tables do not hold every clone; where another copy was compared, an unresolved V gene accounts for under half, and the others remain unexplained. In this sample the table shows about 70,000 clones, 79% of which occur a single time. The ten largest clones add up to roughly a tenth of the sample. This sample was taken from a study of radiotherapy plus CTLA-4 blockade in lung cancer (dated by TCRdb to the late 2010s). Regarding the research as a whole: Objective responses occurred in about 20% of enrolled patients, and 25% to 40% achieved disease control. The paper's findings and limits, for the study overall: After treatment with radiotherapy and ipilimumab, TCR clones that came from tumors expanded in the peripheral blood. The strongest predictors of response were reported to be early dynamic shifts in blood T cell clones along with a rise in serum interferon-beta following radiation.

The CDR3 sequence holds 16 residues, the cysteine and phenylalanine included. The entry retains the CDR3 DNA only, 48 bases that are in frame from base 1. CDR1 and CDR2 (LGHNA, YSLEER) derive from the germline V gene. V gives up 2 bases and J gives up 4 bases, and the segment between their germline ends measures 12 bases. Focal radiation therapy combined with CTLA-4 blockade (ipilimumab) was tested in patients with chemo-refractory metastatic non-small-cell lung cancer. The TCR sequence derives from a human donor with non-small cell lung cancer who had a complete response to radiotherapy plus ipilimumab. Rearrangement joined TRBV4-3 to TRBJ2-6; there is no confident call for the D gene. The starting material was peripheral blood, obtained from a patient treated with radiotherapy plus ipilimumab. The nucleotides read TGCGCCAGCAGCCAAAGGCCTCCCCCCGGGGCCAACGTCCTGACTTTC. The resulting protein is CASSQRPPPGANVLTF.